The 21 T cell receptor beta chains in this list originate from one sample, sequenced in a study of blood T cells in healthy people across ages (dated by TCRdb to 2015 to 2017). To prepare the library, 5' RACE was applied. For sequencing, an Illumina HiSeq 2500 was employed. A second 7 to 11 cycle PCR used a sample-barcoded 5' primer and a J-beta primer mix. The raw public data were reprocessed by TCRdb itself: fastp quality trimming at Q25, MiXCR clonotype calling, in-frame beta chains only. Identical CDR3 proteins give one entry, which carries the most common genes and DNA. Here the sample has over 600,000 distinct CDR3 sequences; more than 50% occur a single time. Together, the top ten hold 20% to 30% of the sample. Sequenced sample: blood. The receptors stem from a man in his forties or fifties in good health.

This clonotype appeared a few times. The chain couples TRBV14 to TRBJ2-1, with 7 bases lining up with TRBD2. The germline gives CDR1 SGHDN, CDR2 FVKESK. V shed 4 bases, J shed 3 bases, and the junction held 15 bases outside the gene matches. The CDR3 spans 18 residues. CDR3 sequence (DNA): TGTGCCAGCAGCCTATCCCGACGTTTTGGGGGGGACTACAATGAGCAGTTCTTC. It encodes CASSLSRRFGGDYNEQFF. Based on the CDR3 plus reference TRBV14 and TRBJ2-1, the full variable domain is EAGVTQFPSHSVIEKGQTVTLRCDPISGHDNLYWYRRVMGKEIKFLLHFVKESKQDESGMPNNRFLAERTGGTYSTLKVQPAELEDSGVYFCASSLSRRFGGDYNEQFFGPGTRLTVL.

The CDR3 DNA follows: TGTGCCAGCAGTCGACTTTCGGGACTAGCGGGAGTTTTATTCGAGCAGTACTTC. It translates to CASSRLSGLAGVLFEQYF. The rearrangement uses TRBV27 and TRBJ2-5; 14 bases fit TRBD2. Judging by the DNA end, TRBJ2-7 fits better; the J call may be wrong. CDR1 and CDR2 from the germline V gene are MNHEY and SMNVEV (reference sequence). The CDR3 has 18 residues.

The chain has TRBV5-1 and TRBJ2-7; D could derive from TRBD1 or TRBD2 (6 bases each). V was pared by 0 bases and J by 3 bases, with 25 bases between. This CDR3 spans 19 amino acids. Looked up from germline, CDR1 is SGHRS and CDR2 is YFSETQ. The CDR3 here is CASSLGMLARGTLYYEQYF. The CDR3 DNA is TGCGCCAGCAGCTTGGGAATGCTAGCCCGCGGGACACTTTACTACGAGCAGTACTTC.

The chain is built from TRBV6-6 and TRBJ2-5; the D gene is possibly TRBD1 (6 bases). The closer fit of TRBJ2-7 to the DNA end suggests the J call may be wrong. CDR3 size: 13 residues. Germline V gene data show CDR1 as MNHNY and CDR2 as SVGAGI (reference sequence). The CDR3: CASSYGGWNEQYF. The CDR3 region has the DNA TGTGCCAGCAGTTACGGGGGCTGGAACGAGCAGTACTTC.

This clonotype appeared a single time. J is TRBJ1-5 and V is TRBV12-3 or TRBV12-4; maybe TRBD1 (5 bases). V was trimmed by 8 bases and J by 0 bases, leaving 11 bases between them. This CDR3 has 14 residues. DNA for the CDR3: TGTGCCAGCGGACCTGGACATAGCAATCAGCCCCAGCATTTT. Protein product: CASGPGHSNQPQHF.

This clonotype was picked up many times. The chain recombines TRBV11-2 with TRBJ1-2; 7 nucleotides match TRBD1. The ends lost 6 bases at V and 2 bases at J; junction bases unmatched: 3. Germline V gene lookup returns CDR1 SGHAT and CDR2 FQNNGV. The CDR3 runs to 13 residues. CDR3 in amino acids: CASSPGQNYGYTF. The CDR3 DNA is TGTGCCAGCAGTCCGGGACAGAACTATGGCTACACCTTC. Together with reference TRBV11-2 and TRBJ1-2, the CDR3 gives the full variable domain: EAGVAQSPRYKIIEKRQSVAFWCNPISGHATLYWYQQILGQGPKLLIQFQNNGVVDDSQLPKDRFSAERLKGVDSTLKIQPAKLEDSAVYLCASSPGQNYGYTFGSGTRLTVV.

The chain is built from TRBV6-5 and TRBJ2-5; 8 nucleotides align to TRBD2. Trimming took 4 bases from V and 5 from J; bases not matched to a gene: 18. The CDR3 spans 18 residues. Per the germline V gene, CDR1 is MNHEY and CDR2 is SVGAGI. CDR3 loop: CASSSRTSPALKTETQYF. The CDR3 coding sequence is TGTGCCAGCAGTTCAAGGACTAGCCCCGCGTTAAAAACGGAGACCCAGTACTTC.

J is TRBJ2-5 and V is TRBV7-3, with no clear D. This CDR3 region has 13 residues. Deletions cut 1 base from V and 5 bases from J, with 8 bases between. Germline loops: CDR1 SGHTA, CDR2 FQGTGA. The CDR3 DNA is TGTGCCAGCAGCTTAAGGGCAGCCGAGACCCAGTACTTC. This codes for CASSLRAAETQYF.

This clonotype was found a few times. The genes are TRBV12-3 or TRBV12-4 and TRBJ2-3; either TRBD1 or TRBD2 may fit D (5 bases each). The CDR3 extends over 18 amino acids. V was shortened by 4 bases and J by 2 bases, with 22 bases between the two germline ends. Written as DNA, the CDR3 is TGTGCCAGCAGTTGGCTCGCCGGGCGCAGAGGGGACACAGATACGCAGTATTTT. Residues: CASSWLAGRRGDTDTQYF.

The rearrangement uses TRBV7-2 and TRBJ2-3, with unresolved D. CDR1 is SGHTA, CDR2 FQGNSA, per germline. This CDR3 region has 14 residues. V was trimmed by 5 bases and J by 1 base, leaving 10 bases between them. Written as DNA, the CDR3 is TGTGCCAGCAGCCGGACCCGGGGCACAGATACGCAGTATTTT. It translates to CASSRTRGTDTQYF. The full variable domain, with the rest looked up from reference TRBV7-2 and TRBJ2-3, is GAGVSQSPSNKVTEKGKDVELRCDPISGHTALYWYRQSLGQGLEFLIYFQGNSAPDKSGLPSDRFSAERTGGSVSTLTIQRTQQEDSAVYLCASSRTRGTDTQYFGPGTRLTVL.

The sample holds a few counts of this clonotype. The V gene is TRBV20-1, the J gene TRBJ2-3, with D tentatively TRBD1 (6 bases). V was clipped by 0 bases and J by 13 bases, with 23 bases between them. Looked up from germline, CDR1 is DFQATT and CDR2 is SNEGSKA (reference sequence). The CDR3 is 15 residues long. DNA for the CDR3: TGCAGTGCTAGAGAGCTTCATAGTTATGGGGACATGGAGTATTTT. It yields the protein CSARELHSYGDMEYF.

The V call is TRBV4-3, the J call TRBJ1-2; a weak D match, TRBD1 (6 bases). Germline CDR1 reads LGHNA; CDR2 reads YSLEER. V gave up 1 base and J gave up 4 bases, with 13 bases separating them. The CDR3 has 15 residues. The CDR3 here is CASSQASRGGYGYTF. The CDR3 DNA reads TGCGCCAGCAGCCAAGCAAGCAGGGGAGGCTATGGCTACACCTTC.

This clonotype was counted between two and nine times. The chain is built from TRBV6-5 and TRBJ1-1; D gene uncertain. The CDR3 contains 12 residues. Trimming took 6 bases from V and 5 from J, leaving 10 bases between them. CDR1 and CDR2 from the germline V gene are MNHEY and SVGAGI. This chain's CDR3 is CASRSLGTEAFF. The CDR3 DNA follows: TGTGCCAGCAGGAGCCTTGGGACTGAAGCTTTCTTT.

The CDR3 region has the DNA TGCAGTGCTAGGTTGCTAGCGGGAGTTGGCAATGAGCAGTTCTTC. It yields the protein CSARLLAGVGNEQFF. This chain joins TRBV20-1 and TRBJ2-1, with 10 bases fitting TRBD2. This CDR3 region has 15 residues. Germline trimming cut 3 bases from V and 6 bases from J; bases unmatched to any gene: 8. The germline V gene encodes CDR1 DFQATT and CDR2 SNEGSKA (reference sequence).

J is TRBJ2-2 and V is TRBV6-5, with no clear D. The germline gives CDR1 MNHEY, CDR2 SVGAGI. CDR3 length: 13 residues. The V gene lost 7 bases and the J gene lost 3 bases, with 9 bases spanning the gap. For the CDR3, the DNA is TGTGCCAGCATGAGAGGATACACCGGGGAGCTGTTTTTT. Amino acid sequence: CASMRGYTGELFF.

In nucleotides, the CDR3 is TGCGCCAGCATCCCGACCCTAGGAAACTACGAGCAGTACTTC. Translating it yields CASIPTLGNYEQYF. The chain couples TRBV10-2 to TRBJ2-7; D not resolved. The germline gives CDR1 WSHSY, CDR2 SAAADI. The CDR3 covers 14 residues. The germline V and J ends were trimmed by 7 bases and 3 bases, with 16 bases remaining between them.

The table lists this clonotype with many counts. The chain employs TRBV7-3 and TRBJ2-6, with 9 bases matching TRBD1. In germline, CDR1 is SGHTA, CDR2 FQGTGA. J was trimmed by 9 bases and V by 5 bases; bases with no gene match: 11. The CDR3 extends over 16 amino acids. CDR3 amino acids: CASSPRTGEGGNVLTF. The CDR3 nucleotides are TGTGCCAGCAGCCCTAGGACAGGGGAAGGTGGCAACGTCCTGACTTTC. Based on the CDR3 plus reference TRBV7-3 and TRBJ2-6, the full variable domain is GAGVSQTPSNKVTEKGKYVELRCDPISGHTALYWYRQSLGQGPEFLIYFQGTGAADDSGLPNDRFFAVRPEGSVSTLKIQRTERGDSAVYLCASSPRTGEGGNVLTFGAGSRLTVL.

CDR3 in DNA: TGTGCCAGCAGCGGTAGCGGGAGGTTCTTTCTATTCACAGATACGCAGTATTTT. This sequence encodes CASSGSGRFFLFTDTQYF. The V call is TRBV9, the J call TRBJ2-3, with 10 bases lining up with TRBD2. This CDR3 has 18 amino acids. Germline CDR1 reads SGDLS; CDR2 reads YYNGEE. V shed 3 bases and J 2 bases; nucleotides not matched to a gene: 12. Based on the CDR3 plus reference TRBV9 and TRBJ2-3, the full variable domain is DSGVTQTPKHLITATGQRVTLRCSPRSGDLSVYWYQQSLDQGLQFLIQYYNGEERAKGNILERFSAQQFPDLHSELNLSSLELGDSALYFCASSGSGRFFLFTDTQYFGPGTRLTVL.

The chain couples TRBV20-1 to TRBJ2-3; TRBD1 might be the D (6 bases). The CDR3 sequence is 16 residues long. Trimming took 5 bases from V and 2 from J, leaving 20 bases between them. The germline CDR1 and CDR2 sequences are DFQATT and SNEGSKA (reference sequence). The CDR3 reads CSAPNYREPITDTQYF. As DNA, the CDR3 is TGCAGTGCTCCAAATTACAGGGAGCCCATCACAGATACGCAGTATTTT.

The V and J genes are TRBV12-3 or TRBV12-4 and TRBJ2-1, with D perhaps TRBD1 (5 bases). Trimming pared 3 bases from V and 5 bases from J, leaving 11 bases between. There are 14 residues in the CDR3. The CDR3 DNA reads TGTGCCAGCAGTTTGGGGCAGACCAACAATGAGCAGTTCTTC. Translated, it gives CASSLGQTNNEQFF.

J is TRBJ2-7 and V is TRBV4-3, with 7 bases that match TRBD1. Germline assignment: CDR1 LGHNA and CDR2 YSLEER. This CDR3 has 15 amino acids. The J segment lost 7 bases and the V segment lost 3 bases, leaving 12 bases of the junction unmatched. In DNA, the CDR3 is TGCGCCAGCAGCCAGAACAGGGGCGACTACAATGAGCAGTACTTC. Its translation: CASSQNRGDYNEQYF.